Following are 25 T cell receptor beta chains from one sample sequenced in a study of cytomegalovirus exposure and HLA in healthy donors. The PCR used 60 Vbeta and 13 Jbeta primers. TCRdb's copy holds only in-frame clones and misses some; the assay was immunoSEQ multiplex PCR. The table shows around 76,000 clones, with about four fifths occurring only once. Sequenced: PBMCs. These receptors were taken from a man in his forties in good health and CMV-seronegative.

The chain couples TRBV5-8 to TRBJ2-3; TRBD2 matches at 11 bases. Germline assignment: CDR1 SGHTS and CDR2 YDEGEE. V gave up 5 bases and J gave up 7 bases; unmatched junction bases: 12. This CDR3 has 16 amino acids. The CDR3 DNA is TGTGCCAGCAGTTACCATAGCGGGAGGGGAGTGAATACGCAGTATTTT. Translation: CASSYHSGRGVNTQYF.

The J gene is TRBJ2-7, the V gene TRBV30; perhaps TRBD1 as D (5 bases). Trimming cost V 1 base and J 5 bases, with 9 bases left between them. CDR1 GTSNPN and CDR2 SVGIG come from the germline V gene (reference sequence). CDR3 length: 12 residues. CDR3 sequence: CAWSDSRDEQYF. CDR3 in DNA: TGTGCCTGGAGTGATTCCAGGGACGAGCAGTACTTC.

The rearrangement links TRBV7-3 to TRBJ2-7, with 10 bases fitting TRBD1. Germline V CDR1 and CDR2: SGHTA, FQGTGA. The CDR3 is 16 residues long. V gave up 5 bases and J gave up 2 bases; unmatched junction bases: 9. The CDR3 DNA reads TGTGCCAGCAGCAAACCGGGACAGGGGACAACCTACGAGCAGTACTTC. This gives the protein CASSKPGQGTTYEQYF.

V usage is TRBV5-5 and J usage is TRBJ2-3, with D uncertain. The CDR3 length is 12 residues. CDR1 SGHKS and CDR2 YYEKEE come from the germline V gene (reference sequence). V lost 4 bases and J lost 4, with 7 bases in between. Here the CDR3 reads CASSPFADTQYF. CDR3 bases: TGTGCCAGCAGCCCGTTTGCAGATACGCAGTATTTT.

J is TRBJ2-7 and V is TRBV6-1; TRBD2 might be the D (5 bases). CDR3 length: 13 residues. Germline lookup yields CDR1 MNHNS and CDR2 SASEGT. Trimming stripped 6 bases from V and 2 bases from J, with 11 bases between. The CDR3 region is CASSLGKAYEQYF. In nucleotides, the CDR3 is TGTGCCAGCAGCCTCGGGAAGGCCTACGAGCAGTACTTC.

In the case of this clone: The sample carries other DNA sequences with the same CDR3. The chain carries TRBV28 and TRBJ2-7; 8 bases map to TRBD1. Germline V gene data show CDR1 as MDHEN and CDR2 as SYDVKM. This CDR3 contains 15 residues. V was clipped by 9 bases and J by 3 bases; unmatched bases: 13. The CDR3 nucleotides are TGTGCCAGTACTCCGCCTGCGGGACAGGACTACGAGCAGTACTTC. Protein product: CASTPPAGQDYEQYF.

This clone showed up just a few times. The rearrangement uses TRBV7-2 and TRBJ1-2, with no clear D. CDR3 length: 14 amino acids. Deletions cut 1 base from V and 0 bases from J, with 6 bases between. Germline values: CDR1 SGHTA, CDR2 FQGNSA. The CDR3 DNA reads as TGTGCCAGCAGCTTAGGAAGAGCTAACTATGGCTACACCTTC. Translating it yields CASSLGRANYGYTF.

This chain connects TRBV18 to TRBJ2-1; 14 bases fit TRBD2. Germline-derived CDR1 and CDR2 are KGHSH and LQKENI. This CDR3 is built from 14 residues. J was trimmed by 8 bases and V by 5 bases; bases with no gene match: 2. Here the CDR3 reads CASSETSGRDEQFF. CDR3 sequence (DNA): TGTGCCAGCTCAGAGACTAGCGGGAGGGATGAGCAGTTCTTC.

The chain couples TRBV7-2 to TRBJ2-7; D perhaps matches TRBD2 (6 bases). Trimming stripped 1 base from V and 0 bases from J, with 10 bases between. Germline V gene data show CDR1 as SGHTA and CDR2 as FQGNSA. CDR3 length equals 15 residues. The CDR3 spells CASSLVGGISYEQYF. The CDR3 region has the DNA TGTGCCAGCAGCTTAGTCGGCGGGATCTCCTACGAGCAGTACTTC. Full variable domain (remainder filled in from reference TRBV7-2 and TRBJ2-7): GAGVSQSPSNKVTEKGKDVELRCDPISGHTALYWYRQSLGQGLEFLIYFQGNSAPDKSGLPSDRFSAERTGGSVSTLTIQRTQQEDSAVYLCASSLVGGISYEQYFGPGTRLTVT.

This clone was seen once. The chain recombines TRBV5-5 with TRBJ2-7; TRBD2 agrees at 7 bases. V shed 3 bases, J shed 11 bases, and the junction held 8 bases outside the gene matches. The germline CDR1 and CDR2 sequences are SGHKS and YYEKEE (reference sequence). The CDR3 loop spans 12 amino acids. As DNA, the CDR3 is TGTGCCAGCAGCTCCTGGGGGGGGGTAAAGTACTTC. Translating gives CASSSWGGVKYF.

The chain has TRBV7-9 and TRBJ1-2, with D possibly being TRBD1 (6 bases). CDR3 length: 16 amino acids. Per germline, CDR1 SEHNR and CDR2 FQNEAQ (reference sequence). With 7 bases removed from V and 5 bases from J, the gap between germline ends came to 23 bases. The CDR3 protein is CASTFGGRLTEYGYTF. The CDR3 coding sequence is TGTGCCAGCACCTTCGGGGGGCGCTTGACGGAATATGGCTACACCTTC.

The V call is TRBV28, the J call TRBJ2-7; 10 nucleotides match TRBD1. Per germline, CDR1 MDHEN and CDR2 SYDVKM. The CDR3 contains 17 residues. With V trimmed by 5 bases and J by 5 bases, 15 bases remained unmatched. The CDR3 bases are TGTGCCAGCAGTCCCCCCCCGTGGGACAGGGGCACCAACGAGCAGTACTTC. Protein product: CASSPPPWDRGTNEQYF.

A few counts support this clone. This rearrangement joins TRBV7-3 to TRBJ2-1; tentative D call: TRBD2 (7 bases). The CDR3 runs to 14 residues. Trimming removed 4 bases from V and 8 bases from J, with 15 bases in between. Germline CDR1 and CDR2: SGHTA and FQGTGA. CDR3 amino acids: CASSYRGGSDEQFF. In DNA, the CDR3 is TGTGCCAGCAGCTATAGGGGGGGGAGCGATGAGCAGTTCTTC.

The rearrangement joins TRBV7-3 to TRBJ1-2; D unresolved. CDR1 is SGHTA and CDR2 is FQGTGA in the germline V gene. The CDR3 loop spans 14 amino acids. Trimming removed 4 bases at V and 0 bases at J, with 9 bases between. In nucleotides, the CDR3 is TGTGCCAGCAGCTCCGGGTCATCTAACTATGGCTACACCTTC. Amino acid sequence: CASSSGSSNYGYTF.

This clone appeared once. V usage is TRBV7-9 and J usage is TRBJ2-1; 9 positions agree with TRBD1. The V and J ends lost 7 bases and 4 bases, in that order; junction bases with no gene match: 5. Germline CDR1 is SEHNR and CDR2 is FQNEAQ (reference sequence). The CDR3 is 14 residues long. CDR3 sequence: CASTRTGEYNEQFF. The DNA for the CDR3 is TGTGCCAGCACCAGGACAGGGGAATACAATGAGCAGTTCTTC.

V usage is TRBV27 and J usage is TRBJ2-3, with 7 bases that match TRBD1. CDR3 length: 14 residues. Germline loops: CDR1 MNHEY, CDR2 SMNVEV (reference sequence). The junction had 6 bases not matched to a gene; V was cut back by 5 bases and J by 4 bases. The CDR3 loop is CASSVLTGADTQYF. The CDR3 DNA reads TGTGCCAGCAGTGTCCTTACAGGGGCAGATACGCAGTATTTT.

The chain recombines TRBV7-8 with TRBJ1-3; D remains unclear. Germline CDR1 SGHVS, CDR2 FQNEAQ. V lost 2 bases and J lost 4, with 12 bases in between. The CDR3 is 15 residues long. CDR3 amino acids: CASSLHGPSGNTIYF. As DNA, the CDR3 is TGTGCCAGCAGCTTACATGGGCCCTCAGGAAACACCATATATTTT.

J is TRBJ2-7 and V is TRBV11-2; 8 bases map to TRBD2. J gave up 7 bases and V 5 bases, and 1 base lay outside the gene matches. The CDR3 contains 11 residues. CDR1 and CDR2 from the germline V gene are SGHAT and FQNNGV. The CDR3 region is CASSRGGEQYF. DNA for the CDR3: TGTGCCAGCAGCCGGGGGGGTGAGCAGTACTTC.

This sequence joins TRBV11-2 and TRBJ2-1, with 10 bases fitting TRBD2. CDR3 size: 15 residues. CDR1 is SGHAT, CDR2 FQNNGV, per germline. Trimming took 5 bases from V and 8 from J; bases not matched to a gene: 9. The CDR3 DNA is TGTGCCAGCAGCCTCTGGGGGCTAGCGGGAGATGAGCAGTTCTTC. Its protein is CASSLWGLAGDEQFF.

The V gene is TRBV6-1, the J gene TRBJ2-1; 15 bases agree with TRBD2. The V gene's germline CDR1 is MNHNS and CDR2 SASEGT. V lost 2 bases and J lost 14; bases outside the gene matches: 10. This CDR3 is built from 16 residues. The CDR3 coding sequence is TGTGCCAGCAGTGAAACCGGGACTAGCGGGAGGCGGGTAAAGTTCTTC. Its protein product is CASSETGTSGRRVKFF.

Note on this clone: A junction boundary mismatches the germline segment, possibly from a read error. The chain joins TRBV9 to TRBJ2-6, with a possible D match to TRBD1 (6 bases). The CDR3 consists of 17 residues. The germline V gene has CDR1 SGDLS and CDR2 YYNGEE. The CDR3 sequence is CASSVLSGASGANGLTF. CDR3 nucleotide sequence: TGTGCCAGCAGCGTCCTCTCAGGGGCGTCTGGGGCCAACGGCCTGACTTTC.

Only a few counts were recorded for this clone. V and J are TRBV29-1 and TRBJ2-7; 10 bases are shared with TRBD2. Per germline, CDR1 SQVTM and CDR2 ANQGSEA. The CDR3 loop spans 18 amino acids. Trimming removed 2 bases from V and 6 bases from J; junction bases left unmatched: 19. CDR3 DNA: TGCAGCGTTGAAACCGGGACTAGCGCTTCCCCGGGGCTTATCGAGCAGTACTTC. It encodes CSVETGTSASPGLIEQYF.

The gene calls are TRBV5-5 and TRBJ2-1; the D is unclear. The CDR3 extends over 14 amino acids. From germline, CDR1 is SGHKS and CDR2 YYEKEE (reference sequence). Trimming removed 0 bases at V and 0 bases at J, with 4 bases between. DNA for the CDR3: TGTGCCAGCAGCTTGGTCGGCTCCTACAATGAGCAGTTCTTC. Protein sequence: CASSLVGSYNEQFF. The complete variable domain, with remaining parts taken from reference TRBV5-5 and TRBJ2-1, reads DAGVTQSPTHLIKTRGQQVTLRCSPISGHKSVSWYQQVLGQGPQFIFQYYEKEERGRGNFPDRFSARQFPNYSSELNVNALLLGDSALYLCASSLVGSYNEQFFGPGTRLTVL.

The chain links TRBV6-6 to TRBJ1-1; TRBD1 might be the D (6 bases). CDR3 length equals 14 residues. The germline CDR1 and CDR2 sequences are MNHNY and SVGAGI (reference sequence). Trimming left V 6 bases short and J 0 bases short, with 11 bases between. The CDR3 bases are TGTGCCAGCAGCCCGGACAGATTGAACACTGAAGCTTTCTTT. Translated, it gives CASSPDRLNTEAFF.

In this sample, this clone turned up a few times. The chain recombines TRBV29-1 with TRBJ2-5; D possibly corresponds to TRBD2 (6 bases). This CDR3 comprises 13 residues. Trimming stripped 6 bases from V and 4 bases from J, with 15 bases between. Germline CDR1 and CDR2: SQVTM and ANQGSEA. The CDR3 here is CSVRDSPGETQYF. The CDR3 region has the DNA TGCAGCGTCCGGGACTCCCCGGGAGAGACCCAGTACTTC.